Following are 32 T cell receptor beta chains from one sample sequenced in a study of response to subunit inactivated influenza vaccine (dated by TCRdb to the late 2010s). Library preparation employed RT-PCR. Sequencing relied on an Illumina HiSeq 2500. TCRdb handled the public reads itself, with Q25 trimming in fastp and clone calling in MiXCR, and kept productive beta chains. All rows with the same CDR3 protein become a single entry with the most common DNA and genes. This sample comprises a few hundred thousand distinct CDR3 sequences, 12% to 15% of them detected only once. The ten largest clones capture around 10% of the sample. The source was PBMCs from blood, collected 12 days after vaccination. The origin of the receptors is a man in his fifties who received an inactivated influenza vaccine. Donor details come from another sample of the same person, matched by shared clones.

This chain links TRBV11-2 with TRBJ2-7; TRBD2 aligns across 9 bases. Germline V gene lookup returns CDR1 SGHAT and CDR2 FQNNGV. J was trimmed by 13 bases and V by 0 bases; bases with no gene match: 19. CDR3 size: 17 residues. CDR3 in DNA: TGTGCCAGCAGCTTAGATCAAAGAGGGCTAGCGGGAATTAGTTCCTACTTC. The encoded protein is CASSLDQRGLAGISSYF.

This clonotype came up many times. The chain links TRBV3-1 to TRBJ2-3, with 12 bases aligning to TRBD2. CDR3 length: 18 amino acids. Germline CDR1 LGHDT, CDR2 YNNKEL (reference sequence). V was clipped by 4 bases and J by 2 bases; unmatched bases: 10. CDR3 in DNA: TGTGCCAGCAGCCCTCGACTAGCGGGAGAAGGGAACACAGATACGCAGTATTTT. It encodes CASSPRLAGEGNTDTQYF.

This clonotype was found a few times. This chain's CDR3 is CSVAAGDPNSPLHF. In DNA, the CDR3 is TGCAGCGTTGCAGCCGGGGATCCAAATTCACCCCTCCACTTT. This chain uses TRBV29-1 with TRBJ1-6, with D unclear. Germline V gene data show CDR1 as SQVTM and CDR2 as ANQGSEA. The CDR3 consists of 14 residues. V lost 4 bases and J 7 bases, leaving 14 bases between the germline ends.

The CDR3 spells CASSLGGQGVSEQFF. Written as DNA, the CDR3 is TGTGCCAGCAGTTTAGGGGGACAGGGCGTTAGTGAGCAGTTCTTC. The chain joins TRBV12-3 or TRBV12-4 to TRBJ2-1, with 9 positions matching TRBD1. The CDR3 has 15 amino acids. V was clipped by 1 base and J by 9 bases; unmatched bases: 7.

This clonotype was seen a handful of times. The V and J genes are TRBV14 and TRBJ1-6; D is uncertain. Trimming removed 3 bases at V and 2 bases at J, with 11 bases between. The germline V gene encodes CDR1 SGHDN and CDR2 FVKESK. The CDR3 extends over 16 amino acids. The CDR3 region is CASSHEHGAYNSPLHF. In DNA, the CDR3 is TGTGCCAGCAGCCACGAGCACGGGGCCTATAATTCACCCCTCCACTTT.

This clonotype was seen ten or more times. The gene calls are TRBV7-3 and TRBJ2-1, with D unclear. The V gene's germline CDR1 is SGHTA and CDR2 FQGTGA. The CDR3 runs 12 residues. The germline V and J ends were trimmed by 2 bases and 10 bases, with 9 bases remaining between them. The CDR3 loop reads CASSLGTEEQFF. CDR3 nucleotide sequence: TGTGCCAGCAGCTTAGGTACGGAAGAGCAGTTCTTC.

The J gene is TRBJ2-5, the V gene TRBV4-1; D unresolved. CDR1 MGHRA and CDR2 YSYEKL come from the germline V gene. This CDR3 spans 16 amino acids. Trimming stripped 1 base from V and 0 bases from J, with 12 bases between. For the CDR3, the DNA is TGCGCCAGCAGCCAAGGTTCGAGCCTTCACCAAGAGACCCAGTACTTC. Translated, it gives CASSQGSSLHQETQYF.

V is TRBV19 and J is TRBJ2-3, with no clear D. Trimming removed 5 bases at V and 1 base at J, with 16 bases between. Germline V gene sequence: CDR1 LNHDA, CDR2 SQIVND (reference sequence). This CDR3 spans 16 amino acids. The chain's CDR3 is CASSRYSSSGTDTQYF. Here the CDR3 DNA reads TGTGCCAGTAGTCGGTATTCGTCTAGTGGCACAGATACGCAGTATTTT.

This clonotype appeared a few times. The chain uses TRBV6-5 and TRBJ2-2, with TRBD1 identical over 7 bases. V dropped 4 bases and J dropped 7; count of bases not matched to a gene: 6. Germline loops: CDR1 MNHEY, CDR2 SVGAGI. CDR3 size: 14 residues. The CDR3 region is CASSFVQGIGELFF. The CDR3 DNA is TGTGCCAGCAGTTTCGTACAGGGGATCGGGGAGCTGTTTTTT.

This clonotype was detected a few times. The chain combines TRBV3-1 with TRBJ2-1; D is unclear. This CDR3 is 12 amino acids long. Deletions cut 3 bases from V and 8 bases from J, with 8 bases between. Germline-derived CDR1 and CDR2 are LGHDT and YNNKEL (reference sequence). The CDR3 nucleotides read TGTGCCAGCAGCCATGCATCCGATGAGCAGTTCTTC. It translates to CASSHASDEQFF.

The chain uses TRBV29-1 and TRBJ2-5, with 7 bases lining up with TRBD1. Losses at the gene ends were 5 bases for V and 5 bases for J; bases not matched to a gene: 8. The CDR3 has 13 residues. Germline-derived CDR1 and CDR2 are SQVTM and ANQGSEA. The CDR3 loop is CSVLVGGAETQYF. The CDR3 DNA sequence: TGCAGCGTTCTAGTAGGGGGCGCGGAGACCCAGTACTTC.

Only a few counts were recorded for this clonotype. V is TRBV7-9 and J is TRBJ2-7, with 13 bases identical to TRBD2. CDR1 and CDR2 from the germline V gene are SEHNR and FQNEAQ (reference sequence). This CDR3 has 17 residues. V gave up 4 bases and J gave up 0 bases; unmatched junction bases: 6. CDR3 nucleotides: TGTGCCAGCAGCTACGGACTAGCGGGAGCTCTCTCCTACGAGCAGTACTTC. It is translated as CASSYGLAGALSYEQYF.

The chain employs TRBV7-6 and TRBJ2-6; D may be TRBD1 (6 bases). CDR1 and CDR2 from the germline V gene are SGHVS and FNYEAQ. Trimming left V 6 bases short and J 2 bases short, with 14 bases between. The CDR3 sequence is 16 residues long. The CDR3 reads CASSSYDRPGANVLTF. CDR3 bases: TGTGCCAGCAGTAGCTATGACAGGCCTGGGGCCAACGTCCTGACTTTC.

This clonotype was counted many times. The chain links TRBV15 to TRBJ2-1, with 9 bases aligning to TRBD2. Unmatched junction bases numbered 5, after V lost 2 bases and J lost 3 bases. Germline CDR1 reads LNHNV; CDR2 reads YYDKDF (reference sequence). CDR3 length: 16 amino acids. Written as DNA, the CDR3 is TGTGCCACCAGCAGAACCCGACTAGCGGTCTACAATGAGCAGTTCTTC. Translation: CATSRTRLAVYNEQFF.

There are a few counts of this clonotype. This chain links TRBV12-3 or TRBV12-4 with TRBJ2-4; 9 nucleotides line up with TRBD1. The CDR3 extends over 12 amino acids. V was pared by 5 bases and J by 9 bases, with 2 bases of the junction left unmatched. The CDR3 nucleotides read TGTGCCAGCAGTGGGACAGGGACCATTCAGTACTTC. It encodes CASSGTGTIQYF.

This clonotype was detected only a few times. The chain combines TRBV20-1 with TRBJ2-4; the match to TRBD2 covers 12 bases. The CDR3 is 20 residues long. Germline CDR1 is DFQATT and CDR2 is SNEGSKA (reference sequence). Trimming at V came to 1 base and at J to 1 base, leaving 14 bases not matched to a gene. The CDR3 DNA sequence: TGCAGTGCTAGAGTAGACCCTAGCGGGAGGGCCAATCTTGCCAAAAACATTCAGTACTTC. Residues: CSARVDPSGRANLAKNIQYF.

This chain links TRBV2 with TRBJ2-3; 7 positions match TRBD1. With 4 bases clipped from V and 1 base from J, the junction kept 11 bases outside the gene matches. Germline V gene lookup returns CDR1 SNHLY and CDR2 FYNNEI. The length of the CDR3 is 17 residues. The CDR3 spells CASSGSLTGLGTDTQYF. The CDR3 DNA reads as TGTGCCAGCAGTGGAAGCCTGACAGGGCTCGGCACAGATACGCAGTATTTT.

V usage is TRBV4-1 and J usage is TRBJ2-2; D is possibly TRBD1 or TRBD2 (6 bases each). The CDR3 spans 14 residues. Trimming removed 4 bases at V and 9 bases at J, with 15 bases between. In germline, CDR1 is MGHRA, CDR2 YSYEKL. The CDR3 sequence is CASSLSTGGRELFF. The CDR3 DNA follows: TGCGCCAGCAGCCTTTCGACAGGCGGGAGGGAGCTGTTTTTT.

The chain recombines TRBV5-1 with TRBJ2-7, with D tentatively TRBD1 or TRBD2 (7 bases each). The CDR3 length is 17 residues. Germline values: CDR1 SGHRS, CDR2 YFSETQ. V was clipped by 4 bases and J by 5 bases, with 25 bases between them. CDR3 residues: CASSAPGRGGTVNEQYF. CDR3 in DNA: TGCGCCAGCAGCGCCCCGGGGAGGGGAGGGACAGTGAACGAGCAGTACTTC. The full variable domain, in which reference TRBV5-1 and TRBJ2-7 provide the parts outside the CDR3, is KAGVTQTPRYLIKTRGQQVTLSCSPISGHRSVSWYQQTPGQGLQFLFEYFSETQRNKGNFPGRFSGRQFSNSRSEMNVSTLELGDSALYLCASSAPGRGGTVNEQYFGPGTRLTVT.

The chain has TRBV20-1 and TRBJ2-3, with TRBD2 as a possible D gene (5 bases). This CDR3 comprises 12 residues. CDR1 is DFQATT, CDR2 SNEGSKA, per germline (reference sequence). With 3 bases removed from V and 8 bases from J, the gap between germline ends came to 12 bases. CDR3 nucleotide sequence: TGCAGTGCTAGTTCCGGGGTTGGTACGCAGTATTTT. Residues: CSASSGVGTQYF.

This chain connects TRBV4-3 to TRBJ2-4; the match to TRBD2 covers 7 bases. In germline, CDR1 is LGHNA, CDR2 YSLEER. The length of the CDR3 is 19 residues. Trimming at V came to 0 bases and at J to 0 bases, leaving 11 bases not matched to a gene. The CDR3 here is CASSQDRLADNLAKNIQYF. The CDR3 nucleotides read TGCGCCAGCAGCCAAGATAGGCTAGCGGACAACCTAGCCAAAAACATTCAGTACTTC.

The chain uses TRBV7-9 and TRBJ2-5, with a possible D match to TRBD2 (5 bases). Germline V lookup: CDR1 SEHNR, CDR2 FQNEAQ (reference sequence). CDR3 size: 16 residues. With 4 bases removed from V and 1 base from J, the gap between germline ends came to 16 bases. CDR3 region: CASSSRLTRIQETQYF. CDR3 in DNA: TGTGCCAGCAGCTCAAGACTTACTAGGATCCAAGAGACCCAGTACTTC.

In its sample, this clonotype was seen a few times. This chain links TRBV18 with TRBJ1-1, with 8 bases identical to TRBD1. The CDR3 loop spans 15 amino acids. J gave up 3 bases and V 3 bases, and 6 bases lay outside the gene matches. CDR1 KGHSH and CDR2 LQKENI come from the germline V gene. CDR3 protein: CASSPRTGPDTEAFF. As DNA, the CDR3 is TGTGCCAGCTCACCGCGGACAGGGCCTGACACTGAAGCTTTCTTT. Supplemented by reference TRBV18 and TRBJ1-1, the full variable domain reads NAGVMQNPRHLVRRRGQEARLRCSPMKGHSHVYWYRQLPEEGLKFMVYLQKENIIDESGMPKERFSAEFPKEGPSILRIQQVVRGDSAAYFCASSPRTGPDTEAFFGQGTRLTVV.

This clonotype was detected many times. This sequence joins TRBV12-3 or TRBV12-4 and TRBJ2-2; D may match TRBD1 or TRBD2 (5 bases each). Trimming cost V 4 bases and J 9 bases, with 15 bases left between them. This CDR3 spans 14 amino acids. CDR3 nucleotide sequence: TGTGCCAGCAGTTCCGGGACGGCTGGCCGGGAGCTGTTTTTT. It codes for CASSSGTAGRELFF.

The rearrangement joins TRBV7-2 to TRBJ1-3; no firm D call. V lost 2 bases, J lost 0 bases, and 11 bases lay in between. CDR1 is SGHTA, CDR2 FQGNSA, per germline. This CDR3 has 16 residues. The CDR3 loop is CASSLSIGTSGNTIYF. CDR3 nucleotide sequence: TGTGCCAGCAGCTTAAGTATAGGCACCTCTGGAAACACCATATATTTT.

The chain has TRBV7-9 and TRBJ2-7; D is uncertain. Trimming took 4 bases from V and 2 from J, leaving 12 bases between them. The CDR3 covers 14 residues. CDR1 is SEHNR and CDR2 is FQNEAQ in the germline V gene (reference sequence). The CDR3 coding sequence is TGTGCCAGCAGCTCGAACCTAGTTCCCTACGAGCAGTACTTC. It translates to CASSSNLVPYEQYF.

The chain recombines TRBV14 with TRBJ2-2, with D maybe TRBD1 (5 bases). Per the germline V gene, CDR1 is SGHDN and CDR2 is FVKESK. The CDR3 consists of 17 residues. V lost 1 base and J 6 bases, leaving 18 bases between the germline ends. The CDR3 DNA sequence: TGTGCCAGCAGCCAAGGATATGGCAGGGCGATGGCCGGGGAGCTGTTTTTT. Protein: CASSQGYGRAMAGELFF. Looking up the rest from reference TRBV14 and TRBJ2-2 gives the full variable domain: EAGVTQFPSHSVIEKGQTVTLRCDPISGHDNLYWYRRVMGKEIKFLLHFVKESKQDESGMPNNRFLAERTGGTYSTLKVQPAELEDSGVYFCASSQGYGRAMAGELFFGEGSRLTVL.

The chain links TRBV11-2 to TRBJ2-1; 9 bases agree with TRBD2. The J segment lost 2 bases and the V segment lost 6 bases, leaving 8 bases of the junction unmatched. The CDR3 loop spans 16 amino acids. The germline V gene encodes CDR1 SGHAT and CDR2 FQNNGV. The CDR3 bases are TGTGCCAGCAGAAGGCTTGGCGGGGGGGCCTACAATGAGCAGTTCTTC. Residues: CASRRLGGGAYNEQFF.

This clonotype was found a few times. This chain connects TRBV28 to TRBJ2-6, with D uncertain. The CDR3 is made up of 16 amino acids. Germline-derived CDR1 and CDR2 are MDHEN and SYDVKM. Between the trimmed V and J ends, which lost 7 bases and 4 bases, there was a span of 17 bases. CDR3 sequence (DNA): TGTGCCAGCAAGGTTGGTCCGATCGCCGGGGCCAACGTCCTGACTTTC. Amino acid sequence: CASKVGPIAGANVLTF.

This clonotype showed up just a few times. The chain employs TRBV29-1 and TRBJ2-1; D perhaps matches TRBD2 (5 bases). This CDR3 contains 11 residues. CDR1 is SQVTM, CDR2 ANQGSEA, per germline. V lost 7 bases to trimming and J lost 6 bases, with 10 bases between them. CDR3 in DNA: TGCAGCGCTCCGGGGTCCAATGAGCAGTTCTTC. Protein sequence: CSAPGSNEQFF.

The chain is built from TRBV29-1 and TRBJ2-3; 9 nucleotides agree with TRBD1. The germline gives CDR1 SQVTM, CDR2 ANQGSEA. Trimming took 7 bases from V and 4 from J; bases not matched to a gene: 12. This CDR3 has 15 amino acids. For the CDR3, the DNA is TGCAGCGGCAGGTACCCGGGACAGGGCGCAGATACGCAGTATTTT. Protein sequence: CSGRYPGQGADTQYF.

V is TRBV2 and J is TRBJ2-5; no clear D gene. Germline CDR1 is SNHLY and CDR2 is FYNNEI. The CDR3 contains 13 residues. V gave up 7 bases and J gave up 0 bases, with 9 bases separating them. DNA for the CDR3: TGTGCCAGCAATGTGGGGTACCAAGAGACCCAGTACTTC. Amino acids: CASNVGYQETQYF.